This T cell receptor (beta chain) was found in a study of T cells in Graves' hyperthyroidism and ophthalmopathy. Whole-study results and caveats: Progression to ophthalmopathy was predicted a median of 6.5 months early.

V lost 8 bases and J 4 bases, leaving 12 bases between the germline ends. The germline V gene has CDR1 SQVTM and CDR2 ANQGSEA. The CDR3 covers 11 residues. On this clonotype: The target antigen is unknown.

RNA transcripts served as the template for amplifying TCR beta CDR3 regions. In the first-round RT-PCR of the TCR CDR3, the HTBI primer set was used. MiXCR was run by TCRdb on the multiplex PCR reads, yielding one entry per CDR3 protein. The table shows some 460,000 distinct CDR3 sequences, with about 15% occurring only once. The sequenced material came from blood. This receptor was taken from a woman aged 18-30 years with Graves' hyperthyroidism. The gene calls are TRBV29-1 and TRBJ2-7; possibly TRBD2 for D (6 bases). The CDR3 DNA follows: TGCAGCTATCGAGCGGGTTACGAGCAGTACTTC. It encodes CSYRAGYEQYF.